These 16 T cell receptor beta chains were all obtained from the same sample, sequenced in a study of blood T cell repertoires in COVID-19. Data came from immunoSEQ multiplex PCR; TCRdb stores just in-frame clones and leaves some out. The sample lists approximately 110,000 clones, about 90% occurring once. The sample consisted of peripheral blood. The receptors were gathered from a woman aged 45-60 years with active or convalescent COVID-19.

The V and J genes are TRBV4-2 and TRBJ1-6; a possible D gene is TRBD1 (6 bases). The CDR3 is 15 amino acids. Looked up from germline, CDR1 is LGHNA and CDR2 is YNFKEQ. V was pared by 1 base and J by 4 bases, with 8 bases between. CDR3 bases: TGTGCCAGCAGCCAAGGACAGGAGTATAATTCACCCCTCCACTTT. It encodes CASSQGQEYNSPLHF.

The chain employs TRBV18 and TRBJ2-7, with D possibly matching TRBD2 (5 bases). V was cut by 4 bases and J by 0 bases, with 10 bases left in between. This CDR3 region has 14 residues. Germline V gene data show CDR1 as KGHSH and CDR2 as LQKENI. The CDR3 DNA reads as TGTGCCAGCTCACTAGAGCGGAACTCCTACGAGCAGTACTTC. Encoded protein: CASSLERNSYEQYF.

In DNA, the CDR3 is TGTGCCAGCAGCTCCCTTCTGTCGCAGTATTTT. Its translation: CASSSLLSQYF. The chain is built from TRBV5-8 and TRBJ2-3; D gene uncertain. The CDR3 is 11 amino acids. Germline values: CDR1 SGHTS, CDR2 YDEGEE. Trimming shortened V by 3 bases and J by 10 bases, and 9 bases separated the two germline ends. Using reference TRBV5-8 and TRBJ2-3 for the parts outside the CDR3, the full variable domain is EAGVTQSPTHLIKTRGQQATLRCSPISGHTSVYWYQQALGLGLQFLLWYDEGEERNRGNFPPRFSGRQFPNYSSELNVNALELEDSALYLCASSSLLSQYFGPGTRLTVL.

The chain joins TRBV11-2 to TRBJ2-2, with TRBD2 as a possible D gene (6 bases). There are 17 residues in the CDR3. Trimming removed 0 bases from V and 5 bases from J, with 16 bases in between. Per germline, CDR1 SGHAT and CDR2 FQNNGV. The CDR3 DNA sequence: TGTGCCAGCAGCTTAGATCGCGGGGACCCCGCGACCGGGGAGCTGTTTTTT. It is translated as CASSLDRGDPATGELFF.

In DNA form, the CDR3 reads TGTGCCAGCAGCCAAACTAGCCGTGAGCAGTTCTTC. Encoded protein: CASSQTSREQFF. The rearrangement uses TRBV3-1 (or the pseudogene TRBV3-2) and TRBJ2-1; D possibly corresponds to TRBD2 (6 bases). CDR3 length: 12 amino acids. Trimming shortened V by 2 bases and J by 9 bases, and 8 bases separated the two germline ends. Germline CDR1 is LGHDT and CDR2 is YNNKEL (reference sequence).

This chain joins TRBV7-3 and TRBJ2-2; 7 bases are shared with TRBD1. This CDR3 region has 16 residues. After removal of 0 bases from V and 6 bases from J, the junction contained 7 bases not matched to a gene. Germline V lookup: CDR1 SGHTA, CDR2 FQGTGA. The CDR3 protein is CASSLTPGGIAGELFF. CDR3 sequence (DNA): TGTGCCAGCAGCTTAACGCCAGGGGGTATAGCCGGGGAGCTGTTTTTT.

V is TRBV7-8 and J is TRBJ1-4; D possibly corresponds to TRBD1 (6 bases). Deletions cut 8 bases from V and 8 bases from J, with 15 bases between. The germline gives CDR1 SGHVS, CDR2 FQNEAQ. The length of the CDR3 is 13 residues. Here the CDR3 reads CASRRGAAEKLFF. The CDR3 region has the DNA TGTGCCAGCCGCCGGGGGGCGGCGGAAAAACTGTTTTTT.

This clone was recorded only once. The chain links TRBV28 to TRBJ2-3, with D perhaps TRBD2 (6 bases). Trimming cost V 5 bases and J 9 bases, with 18 bases left between them. Germline V gives CDR1 MDHEN, CDR2 SYDVKM. CDR3 length: 14 amino acids. The CDR3 bases are TGTGCCAGCAGTAAAGCGGGCGGCGCTTGGACGCAGTATTTT. This encodes CASSKAGGAWTQYF.

This clone showed up just once. The chain recombines TRBV19 with TRBJ1-5; a weak D match, TRBD1 (5 bases). CDR3 length equals 16 residues. The germline V and J ends were trimmed by 7 bases and 3 bases, with 19 bases remaining between them. Germline lookup yields CDR1 LNHDA and CDR2 SQIVND (reference sequence). CDR3 coding DNA: TGTGCCAGTAAAGAAGGGGCCGGGTTGGACAATCAGCCCCAGCATTTT. Protein sequence: CASKEGAGLDNQPQHF.

Only one count was recorded for this clone. The V call is TRBV25-1, the J call TRBJ1-1; weak D call: TRBD1 (6 bases). Per the germline V gene, CDR1 is MGHDK and CDR2 is SYGVNS. This CDR3 comprises 15 residues. V gave up 3 bases and J gave up 3 bases, with 14 bases separating them. CDR3 sequence: CASSDDLSGDTEAFF. CDR3 in DNA: TGTGCCAGCAGTGACGATTTATCAGGGGACACTGAAGCTTTCTTT.

The J gene is TRBJ2-5, the V gene TRBV6-9; 9 bases are shared with TRBD2. The CDR3 has 16 amino acids. Trimming at V came to 6 bases and at J to 5 bases, leaving 13 bases not matched to a gene. Germline CDR1 reads MNHGY; CDR2 reads SVAAGI. The DNA for the CDR3 is TGTGCCAGCAGAATTAGCGGGAGTCCTGCGGGGGAGACCCAGTACTTC. Translation gives CASRISGSPAGETQYF.

The chain has TRBV28 and TRBJ2-1, with D perhaps matching TRBD1 (8 bases). CDR1 MDHEN and CDR2 SYDVKM come from the germline V gene. V lost 6 bases to trimming and J lost 7 bases, with 13 bases between them. The CDR3 runs 13 residues. The CDR3 region has the DNA TGTGCCAGCAGCCCACAGGGGGGGAATGAGCAGTTCTTC. The encoded protein is CASSPQGGNEQFF.

CDR3 residues: CASSQEGLVLGGQFF. The CDR3 DNA follows: TGCGCCAGCAGCCAAGAGGGTCTAGTCCTAGGGGGGCAGTTCTTC. The chain recombines TRBV4-3 with TRBJ2-1; TRBD1 is a possible D gene (6 bases). CDR3 length: 15 residues. The V and J ends lost 0 bases and 12 bases respectively, with 18 bases between them. CDR1 is LGHNA and CDR2 is YSLEER in the germline V gene.

The gene calls are TRBV19 and TRBJ2-7; 10 bases fit TRBD2. This CDR3 is 15 amino acids long. The germline CDR1 and CDR2 sequences are LNHDA and SQIVND (reference sequence). The junction had 7 bases not matched to a gene; V was cut back by 5 bases and J by 3 bases. This chain's CDR3 is CASSQFTSGDYEQYF. The DNA of the CDR3 is TGTGCCAGTAGTCAGTTTACTAGCGGGGACTACGAGCAGTACTTC.

The chain joins TRBV28 to TRBJ1-2; D is uncertain. Germline lookup yields CDR1 MDHEN and CDR2 SYDVKM. Trimming left V 10 bases short and J 2 bases short, with 14 bases between. The CDR3 is 13 amino acids. The CDR3 coding sequence is TGTGCCATTTTACAGCGGTCGAACTATGGCTACACCTTC. Its protein is CAILQRSNYGYTF.

This clone appeared once. J is TRBJ2-6 and V is TRBV21-1; TRBD2, the table's D call, was not compared with the DNA. TRBV21-1 is a listed pseudogene. This CDR3 contains 15 residues. Here the CDR3 reads CASNYTRTGANVLTF. The CDR3 nucleotides are TGTGCCAGCAACTATACTAGGACTGGGGCCAACGTCCTGACTTTC.